This T cell receptor (beta chain) derives from a study of T cells after posttransplantation cyclophosphamide. Notes on the study in general: Recipient CMV seropositivity and CMV reactivation strongly tracked TRB clonality.

Cells defined as naive were viable CD3+CD4+ or CD3+CD8+ and CCR7+CD45RA+CD45RO-CD95-CD27+CD28+. This related bone marrow graft donor gave peripheral blood on the day of marrow donation. J lost 1 base, V lost 4 bases, and 0 bases had no gene match. Germline lookup yields CDR1 LNHDA and CDR2 SQIVND (reference sequence). CDR3 length: 14 residues. With regard to this clone: The antigen is undetermined.

The assay was immunoSEQ multiplex PCR, and TCRdb's table has in-frame clones only and misses some. Of tens of thousands of clones listed, 95% to 98% are singletons. The sample was naive CD4+ T cells sorted from PBMCs. This TCR came from a man over 45 in good health, CMV-negative, and a related stem cell transplant donor. The V gene is TRBV19, the J gene TRBJ2-5; 10 bases fit TRBD1. DNA for the CDR3: TGTGCCAGTAGTAGACAGGGGGCCCAAGAGACCCAGTACTTC. It yields the protein CASSRQGAQETQYF.